This record covers a single TCR beta chain. Sequencing was performed with immunoSEQ multiplex PCR; in TCRdb, only in-frame clones are kept and a portion is missing. The sample has about 130,000 clones; roughly four fifths are singletons. The data belong to a study of blood T cell repertoires in COVID-19. Study at large: The study drew acute and convalescent COVID-19 samples from the United States, Italy and Spain. T cells, B-cell-depleted T cells, or PBMCs provided the cDNA or gDNA that served as material.

Seattle cases were enrolled at active infection and followed longitudinally. The CDR3 sequence is 15 residues long. Trimming removed 10 bases from V and 4 bases from J; junction bases left unmatched: 12. Germline CDR1 and CDR2: MNHEY and SMNVEV (reference sequence). This receptor was taken from an elderly man with COVID-19, enrolled during active disease. The chain joins TRBV27 to TRBJ2-3; 9 nucleotides line up with TRBD2. Sequenced input: peripheral blood. CDR3 region: CATSGLAGRADTQYF. In DNA form, the CDR3 reads TGTGCCACCAGCGGTCTAGCGGGAAGGGCAGATACGCAGTATTTT.